This is a list of T cell receptor beta chains from one sample in a study of shared clonotypes between healthy human individuals. Profiled with immunoSEQ multiplex PCR; TCRdb holds only in-frame clones, not every one. In the table there are nearly 2 million clones, over 85% of which are singletons. The sample was naive CD8+ T cells sorted from blood. The receptors come from a man younger than 30 in good health. Each CDR3 is given with its conserved first and last residue. The D gene is left open where the match is weak. The size of a clone is reported for some rows only, either as once, few or many, or as a class for expanded clones.

TRBJ1-3,TRBV12-5,TRBD1,-,CASGFDSGTGPGNTIYF,TGTGCTAGTGGTTTCGATTCCGGGACAGGGCCTGGAAACACCATATATTTT
TRBJ2-7,TRBV30,-,-,CAWRGTVQTSRKQYF,TGTGCCTGGAGGGGCACTGTCCAAACTTCGCGTAAGCAGTACTTC
TRBJ2-5,TRBV7-6,-,-,CASSFGGLDQETQYF,TGTGCCAGCAGCTTTGGCGGGCTTGATCAAGAGACCCAGTACTTC
TRBJ1-1,TRBV12-1,-,once,CASSPSFRAFF,TGTGCCAGCAGCCCTTCGTTTAGAGCTTTCTTT
TRBJ2-2,TRBV6-5,TRBD1,-,CASSPGQGDGELFF,TGTGCCAGCAGCCCCGGACAGGGGGACGGGGAGCTGTTTTTT
TRBJ2-7,TRBV6-1,-,-,CASSEYGGADPSYEQYF,TGTGCCAGCAGTGAATATGGGGGCGCAGACCCTTCCTACGAGCAGTACTTC
TRBJ2-5,TRBV28,TRBD1,-,CASSLSPGGQETQYF,TGTGCCAGCAGTTTATCACCAGGGGGCCAAGAGACCCAGTACTTC
TRBJ2-1,TRBV14,-,-,CASSQELVGNNEQFF,TGTGCCAGCAGCCAAGAACTAGTAGGCAACAATGAGCAGTTCTTC
TRBJ2-7,TRBV7-9,TRBD2,-,CASTIGGLGSYEQYF,TGTGCCAGCACCATAGGGGGACTAGGCTCCTACGAGCAGTACTTC
TRBJ2-1,TRBV5-1,-,-,CASSLSLSGGSYNEQFF,TGCGCCAGCAGCTTGTCCCTTAGCGGAGGGTCCTACAATGAGCAGTTCTTC
TRBJ2-7,TRBV7-2,-,-,CASSPGSEGPGEQYF,TGTGCCAGCAGCCCAGGTAGTGAGGGGCCCGGGGAGCAGTACTTC
TRBJ2-1,TRBV11-2,-,-,CASSPAPRGDRQLLNEQFF,TGTGCCAGCAGCCCTGCCCCTAGGGGGGACAGACAACTACTCAATGAGCAGTTCTTC
TRBJ2-1,TRBV11-2,-,-,CASTSGGGSSYNEQFF,TGTGCCAGCACCTCCGGAGGGGGAAGCTCCTACAATGAGCAGTTCTTC
TRBJ2-7,TRBV10-3,-,-,CAISESRGIPYEQYF,TGTGCCATCAGTGAGTCTCGGGGGATTCCCTACGAGCAGTACTTC
TRBJ2-7,TRBV10-2,-,-,CASTEDGTSYEQYF,TGCGCCAGCACCGAAGACGGGACTTCTTACGAGCAGTACTTC
TRBJ2-7,TRBV4-1,TRBD1,-,CASSPGQDEQYF,TGCGCCAGCAGCCCCGGACAGGACGAGCAGTACTTC
TRBJ1-5,TRBV6-4,TRBD1,-,CVLGQGEQPQHF,TGTGTCCTCGGACAGGGAGAGCAGCCCCAGCATTTT
TRBJ2-7,TRBV4-1,-,-,CASSQDSTVSYEQYF,TGCGCCAGCAGCCAAGATTCCACAGTTTCCTACGAGCAGTACTTC
TRBJ2-7,TRBV2,TRBD1,-,CASSEFAGQGYEQYF,TGTGCCAGCAGTGAATTTGCGGGACAGGGCTACGAGCAGTACTTC
TRBJ2-2,TRBV9,-,-,CASSVWGLNTGELFF,TGTGCCAGCAGCGTATGGGGACTTAACACCGGGGAGCTGTTTTTT
TRBJ2-2,TRBV29-1,TRBD2,-,CSVRLASGELFF,TGCAGCGTGCGACTAGCGTCCGGGGAGCTGTTTTTT
TRBJ2-1,TRBV28,TRBD1,-,CASSLIGTGFDEQFF,TGTGCCAGCAGTTTAATAGGGACAGGGTTTGATGAGCAGTTCTTC
TRBJ2-7,TRBV5-4,-,-,CASSPPWGYEQYF,TGTGCCAGCAGCCCGCCATGGGGCTACGAGCAGTACTTC
TRBJ2-3,TRBV7-6,-,-,CASSLEAGPSTDTQYF,TGTGCCAGCAGCTTAGAGGCAGGTCCTAGCACAGATACGCAGTATTTT
TRBJ2-7,TRBV9,-,-,CASSVGPSSYEQYF,TGTGCCAGCAGCGTAGGGCCGAGCTCCTACGAGCAGTACTTC
TRBJ1-1,TRBV10-2,-,-,CASSERGSYTEAFF,TGCGCCAGCAGTGAGAGGGGGAGTTACACTGAAGCTTTCTTT
TRBJ1-1,TRBV27,-,-,CASSSDKNTEAFF,TGTGCCAGCAGTTCCGACAAGAACACTGAAGCTTTCTTT
TRBJ1-1,TRBV4-1,-,-,CASSQKQGRDTEAFF,TGCGCCAGCAGCCAGAAACAGGGTCGGGACACTGAAGCTTTCTTT
TRBJ1-6,TRBV30,-,-,CAWSVGAGQNSPLHF,TGTGCCTGGAGTGTAGGGGCAGGGCAGAATTCACCCCTCCACTTT
TRBJ2-1,TRBV2,TRBD2,-,CASSQAGESYNEQFF,TGTGCCAGCAGTCAAGCGGGGGAGTCCTACAATGAGCAGTTCTTC
TRBJ2-7,TRBV13,-,-,CASSHASRFDEQYF,TGTGCCAGCAGCCACGCCTCAAGGTTTGACGAGCAGTACTTC
TRBJ2-7,TRBV5-6,-,-,CASSPESTSGSEQYF,TGTGCCAGCAGCCCGGAATCGACTAGTGGTTCCGAGCAGTACTTC
TRBJ1-6,TRBV4-3,TRBD1,-,CASSLTGTGVSPLHF,TGCGCCAGCAGCCTTACCGGGACAGGGGTTTCACCCCTCCACTTT